A selection of T cell receptor beta chains follows, all from one sample in a study of blood T cell repertoires in COVID-19. Measured with immunoSEQ multiplex PCR; TCRdb has only the in-frame clones, and not every one. The data contain fewer than 250,000 clones, around four fifths of them singletons. Sequenced sample: PBMCs or T cells enriched from blood (not recorded which). These receptors came from a woman between 50 and 59 years old who had been exposed to COVID-19. Both conserved end residues are part of each CDR3. D genes are given only for firm matches. Rows may omit the clone size; those that give it use once, few, many or a size class.

J gene	clone size	V gene	D gene	CDR3 DNA	CDR3 protein
TRBJ2-3	.	TRBV19	.	TGTGCCAGTAGTTCCCAGACTAGCACAGATACGCAGTATTTT	CASSSQTSTDTQYF
TRBJ1-6	.	TRBV9	.	TGTGCCAGCAGCGCCCTTGGGGGCGCGAATTCACCCCTCCACTTT	CASSALGGANSPLHF
TRBJ2-7	.	TRBV29-1	.	TGCAGCGTCGCTAGGGGATCCTACGAGCAGTACTTC	CSVARGSYEQYF
TRBJ1-6	.	TRBV5-4	TRBD1	TGTGCCGGACGAAAAAAGACAGGGGGTAATTCACCCCTCCACTTT	CAGRKKTGGNSPLHF
TRBJ2-7	.	TRBV27	TRBD2	TGTGCCAGCAGTTTGGGGAGGGGCCCCTACGAGCAGTACTTC	CASSLGRGPYEQYF
TRBJ1-1	.	TRBV5-5	TRBD1	TGTGCCAGCAGCCTCGGGACAGGGGGCGCAAGCCACACTGAAGCTTTCTTT	CASSLGTGGASHTEAFF
TRBJ2-1	.	TRBV7-9	.	TGTGCCAGCAGCCTCGGGCAGGGGCTCGGTGAGCAGTTCTTC	CASSLGQGLGEQFF
TRBJ1-1	few	TRBV12-5	.	TGTGCTAGTGGCCAAATGAACACTGAAGCTTTCTTT	CASGQMNTEAFF
TRBJ1-3	.	TRBV15	TRBD1	TGTGCCACCAGCAAGGGTCAGGACAGGACGGGAAACACCATATATTTT	CATSKGQDRTGNTIYF
TRBJ2-7	.	TRBV7-2	.	TGTGCCAGCAGCTTATTACTAGCCTACGAGCAGTACTTC	CASSLLLAYEQYF
TRBJ1-5	.	TRBV7-8	TRBD1	TGTGCCAGCAGCTTAGCGGCGGGACAGATTAGCAATCAGCCCCAGCATTTT	CASSLAAGQISNQPQHF
TRBJ1-5	few	TRBV7-2	TRBD1	TGTGCCAGCAGCTTAGTCCAGGGGGCAAATCAGCCCCAGCATTTT	CASSLVQGANQPQHF
TRBJ1-1	.	TRBV10-1	.	TGCGCCAGCAGTGATTCGGCAGGGGCCCCAATTGGAGCTTTCTTT	CASSDSAGAPIGAFF
TRBJ1-2	.	TRBV18	.	TGTGCCAGCTCACCAAATGCGAGGGCCGAGGGCTACACCTTC	CASSPNARAEGYTF
TRBJ1-6	.	TRBV6-1	.	TGTGCCAGCAGTGAAGCGGCGGGCTACCATAATTCACCCCTCCACTTT	CASSEAAGYHNSPLHF
TRBJ1-2	.	TRBV6-6	.	TGTGCCAGCAGTTACCGTTCCCCAGGGGTTGGCACCTTC	CASSYRSPGVGTF
TRBJ2-3	.	TRBV5-4	.	TGTGCCAGCAGCAGGGGCTATACAGATACGCAGTATTTT	CASSRGYTDTQYF
TRBJ2-7	.	TRBV7-8	TRBD2	TGTGCCAGCTCGACTAGCTGGGCCTACGAGCAGTACTTC	CASSTSWAYEQYF
TRBJ1-1	.	TRBV10-3	.	TGTGCCACGTCAGGGAACACTGAAGCTTTCTTT	CATSGNTEAFF
TRBJ1-2	.	TRBV6-5	.	TGTGCCAGCCCAAGACCTCTCAGGGCGGGGTATGGCTACACCTTC	CASPRPLRAGYGYTF
TRBJ2-4	few	TRBV19	.	TGTGCCAGTAGTATAGGGGACTCCAAAAACATTCAGTACTTC	CASSIGDSKNIQYF
TRBJ2-5	.	TRBV11-2	TRBD1	TGTGCCAGCACCCCGGCAGGGGGCTCAGGAGAGACCCAGTACTTC	CASTPAGGSGETQYF
TRBJ2-2	.	TRBV10-3	TRBD1	TGTGCCATCAGTGAAACAGGGGGCGCCGCCGGGGAGCTGTTTTTT	CAISETGGAAGELFF
TRBJ1-1	once	TRBV4-1	TRBD1	TGCGCCAGCAGCCAAGATCGGGGACAGGGGGCTACTGAAGCTTTCTTT	CASSQDRGQGATEAFF
TRBJ2-5	.	TRBV5-5	TRBD1	TGTGCCAGCAGCTTGGATTGGGACAGGGTGGGGGGAGAGACCCAGTACTTC	CASSLDWDRVGGETQYF
TRBJ2-5	.	TRBV5-1	.	TGCGCCAGCAGTGAGGAGGAGACCCAGTACTTC	CASSEEETQYF
TRBJ1-6	.	TRBV27	.	TGTGCCAGCAGTTTATCGGAGTCAGATCCACCCCTCCACTTT	CASSLSESDPPLHF
TRBJ1-2	.	TRBV4-3	.	TGCGCCAGCAGCCAAGATCTGGCGATGGGAGGTGGCTACACCTTC	CASSQDLAMGGGYTF
TRBJ1-2	.	TRBV25-1	TRBD1	TGTGCCAGAAGGGGGCCGGGGGCAGTGTATGGCTACACCTTC	CARRGPGAVYGYTF
TRBJ2-2	.	TRBV4-3	.	TGCGCCAGCAGCCCAGGACTTTTCACCGGGGAGCTGTTTTTT	CASSPGLFTGELFF